This T cell receptor (beta chain) came from a study of blood T cell repertoires in COVID-19. Study background: From the United States, Italy and Spain came samples of acute and convalescent COVID-19. From T cells, B-cell-depleted T cells, or PBMCs came the material, which was cDNA or gDNA.

The ends were cut back, 3 bases at V and 10 bases at J, with 7 bases in the middle. CDR3 length equals 11 residues. As for this clone: Other DNA sequences from this sample encode an identical CDR3 as well.

Under the authors' procedure: Counts of nucleated cells, estimated from reference gene primer amplification, were obtained. Clones were read by immunoSEQ multiplex PCR, and TCRdb kept only the in-frame ones, dropping some. The V and J calls and the clone size are those of that table, but D and trimming were determined from the DNA. The sample shows 250,000 to 300,000 clones, about nine tenths of them seen only once. V gene TRBV12-3 or TRBV12-4 combines with J gene TRBJ2-1, with D maybe TRBD2 (6 bases). The sequencing input was peripheral blood. The origin of this receptor is a man aged 50-60 years with acute or convalescent COVID-19. The CDR3 protein is CASSLSGEQFF. The CDR3 DNA is TGTGCCAGCAGTTTGAGCGGGGAGCAGTTCTTC.